Listed here are 20 T cell receptor beta chains from one sample, sequenced in a study of blood T cell repertoires in COVID-19. Profiling relied on immunoSEQ multiplex PCR, and the TCRdb table lists in-frame clones only, not all of them. The data contain 150,000 or so clones, 82% of them singletons. Sequencing was carried out using PBMCs or T cells enriched from blood (not recorded which). Receptors were obtained from a man in his 60s who had recovered from COVID-19.

The rearrangement joins TRBV11-1 to TRBJ2-1, with 7 bases that match TRBD2. This CDR3 has 15 amino acids. Losses at the gene ends were 7 bases for V and 6 bases for J; bases not matched to a gene: 12. The germline V gene encodes CDR1 SGHAT and CDR2 FQDESV (reference sequence). The CDR3 loop is CASTFTPGLGNEQFF. Here the CDR3 DNA reads TGTGCCAGCACCTTTACCCCAGGACTAGGCAATGAGCAGTTCTTC.

The V gene is TRBV12-3 or TRBV12-4, the J gene TRBJ2-5; maybe TRBD2 (6 bases). The CDR3 consists of 13 residues. V gave up 3 bases and J gave up 5 bases, with 10 bases separating them. CDR3 nucleotide sequence: TGTGCCAGCAGTTTGCGGGGTAGGGAGACCCAGTACTTC. This codes for CASSLRGRETQYF.

The chain is built from TRBV28 and TRBJ2-2, with 8 bases lining up with TRBD1. The CDR3 has 16 residues. CDR1 is MDHEN and CDR2 is SYDVKM in the germline V gene. Unmatched junction bases numbered 6, after V lost 6 bases and J lost 0 bases. The CDR3 region has the DNA TGTGCCAGCAGACGACAGGGGAACACGAACACCGGGGAGCTGTTTTTT. Amino acid sequence: CASRRQGNTNTGELFF.

V and J are TRBV24-1 and TRBJ1-2; D may be TRBD1 (5 bases). The length of the CDR3 is 14 residues. Trimming stripped 2 bases from V and 8 bases from J, with 14 bases between. Germline CDR1 KGHDR, CDR2 SFDVKD. DNA of the CDR3: TGTGCCACCAGTGATTCGGGACTCTGGGAAGGCTACACCTTC. Translating gives CATSDSGLWEGYTF.

The chain joins TRBV5-4 to TRBJ2-3; 14 positions agree with TRBD2. The CDR3 consists of 18 residues. With V trimmed by 4 bases and J by 4 bases, 11 bases remained unmatched. Germline V gene lookup returns CDR1 SGHNT and CDR2 YYREEE (reference sequence). The CDR3 DNA follows: TGTGCCAGCAGCCTTAACCCCGGGACTAGCGGGAGCTCAGATACGCAGTATTTT. Its protein is CASSLNPGTSGSSDTQYF.

J is TRBJ2-5 and V is TRBV5-4, with 9 positions matching TRBD1. Trimming cost V 4 bases and J 5 bases; bases outside gene matches: 9. The CDR3 extends over 15 amino acids. Germline lookup yields CDR1 SGHNT and CDR2 YYREEE (reference sequence). DNA for the CDR3: TGTGCCAGCAGCGGGGACAGGGTTTTGAAGGAGACCCAGTACTTC. Residues: CASSGDRVLKETQYF.

Many counts were recorded for this clone. The rearrangement uses TRBV6-5 and TRBJ2-7; D perhaps matches TRBD1 (6 bases). Trimming pared 10 bases from V and 1 base from J, leaving 17 bases between. The germline CDR1 and CDR2 sequences are MNHEY and SVGAGI. This CDR3 has 14 amino acids. The CDR3 reads CATKNRATSYEQYF. The DNA of the CDR3 is TGTGCCACCAAAAACAGGGCCACTTCCTACGAGCAGTACTTC.

The chain couples TRBV18 to TRBJ1-1, with D possibly being TRBD1 (6 bases). Trimming removed 4 bases at V and 0 bases at J, with 15 bases between. Germline V gene sequence: CDR1 KGHSH, CDR2 LQKENI. The CDR3 is 16 residues long. CDR3 region: CASSHSQGVVNTEAFF. The CDR3 coding sequence is TGTGCCAGCTCACACTCACAGGGTGTCGTGAACACTGAAGCTTTCTTT. Looking up the rest from reference TRBV18 and TRBJ1-1 gives the full variable domain: NAGVMQNPRHLVRRRGQEARLRCSPMKGHSHVYWYRQLPEEGLKFMVYLQKENIIDESGMPKERFSAEFPKEGPSILRIQQVVRGDSAAYFCASSHSQGVVNTEAFFGQGTRLTVV.

This sequence joins TRBV4-2 and TRBJ2-5; TRBD2 agrees at 9 bases. The CDR3 runs 19 residues. Germline assignment: CDR1 LGHNA and CDR2 YNFKEQ. The trim removed 2 bases at V and 5 bases at J, leaving 18 bases unmatched. In DNA, the CDR3 is TGTGCCAGCAGCCAAAAGGCCGGTGTAGCGGGAGAGGCGGACGAGACCCAGTACTTC. It encodes CASSQKAGVAGEADETQYF.

This rearrangement joins TRBV5-6 to TRBJ1-6; the D is unclear. Between the trimmed V and J ends, which lost 1 base and 6 bases, there was a span of 14 bases. Germline V gene data show CDR1 as SGHDT and CDR2 as YYEEEE. The CDR3 loop spans 16 amino acids. The CDR3 reads CASSLYFSIRNSPLHF. DNA for the CDR3: TGTGCCAGCAGCTTGTACTTTTCTATACGTAATTCACCCCTCCACTTT.

V usage is TRBV2 and J usage is TRBJ2-7; 9 nucleotides line up with TRBD2. The V and J ends lost 4 bases and 2 bases, in that order; junction bases with no gene match: 3. The germline V gene has CDR1 SNHLY and CDR2 FYNNEI. This CDR3 is built from 14 residues. The CDR3 DNA is TGTGCCAGCAGTGGGACTAGCGCGGCCTACGAGCAGTACTTC. Protein: CASSGTSAAYEQYF. Full variable domain (rest looked up from reference TRBV2 and TRBJ2-7): EPEVTQTPSHQVTQMGQEVILRCVPISNHLYFYWYRQILGQKVEFLVSFYNNEISEKSEIFDDQFSVERPDGSNFTLKIRSTKLEDSAMYFCASSGTSAAYEQYFGPGTRLTVT.

This clone was counted only a few times. This chain uses TRBV5-1 with TRBJ1-5, with TRBD1 as a possible D gene (5 bases). This CDR3 comprises 15 residues. V lost 0 bases and J lost 0, with 7 bases in between. The germline V gene has CDR1 SGHRS and CDR2 YFSETQ. CDR3 sequence (DNA): TGCGCCAGCAGCTTGGGACAGCTTAGCAATCAGCCCCAGCATTTT. Translation gives CASSLGQLSNQPQHF. The variable domain in full, completed from reference TRBV5-1 and TRBJ1-5, reads KAGVTQTPRYLIKTRGQQVTLSCSPISGHRSVSWYQQTPGQGLQFLFEYFSETQRNKGNFPGRFSGRQFSNSRSEMNVSTLELGDSALYLCASSLGQLSNQPQHFGDGTRLSIL.

The chain uses TRBV5-8 and TRBJ1-1; no clear D. Germline assignment: CDR1 SGHTS and CDR2 YDEGEE. The CDR3 is 12 amino acids. Trimming removed 4 bases from V and 10 bases from J, with 14 bases in between. The CDR3 is CASSPMASTAFF. In DNA, the CDR3 is TGTGCCAGCAGCCCCATGGCCTCAACAGCTTTCTTT.

This chain links TRBV3-1 (or the pseudogene TRBV3-2) with TRBJ1-5; D gene uncertain. V dropped 4 bases and J dropped 5 bases, with 9 bases sitting between them. CDR1 and CDR2 (germline): LGHDT, YNNKEL (reference sequence). The CDR3 consists of 13 residues. The CDR3 sequence is CASSPSLHQPQHF. The CDR3, as DNA: TGTGCCAGCAGCCCGTCCCTTCATCAGCCCCAGCATTTT.

The rearrangement links TRBV4-2 to TRBJ1-5; 9 bases match TRBD1. Germline V lookup: CDR1 LGHNA, CDR2 YNFKEQ. This CDR3 spans 18 amino acids. Trimming at V came to 4 bases and at J to 0 bases, leaving 10 bases not matched to a gene. CDR3 coding DNA: TGTGCCAGCAGCCTCGGGACAGGGACTCTTTTTAGCAATCAGCCCCAGCATTTT. Its protein is CASSLGTGTLFSNQPQHF.

Worth noting for this clone: As the CDR3 is not closed by the conserved phenylalanine or tryptophan, this likely results from a read error. The rearrangement uses TRBV20-1 and TRBJ2-7; 8 bases are shared with TRBD2. This CDR3 is built from 17 residues. Germline V lookup: CDR1 DFQATT, CDR2 SNEGSKA (reference sequence). The ends lost 3 bases at V and 5 bases at J; junction bases unmatched: 18. The CDR3 loop is CSASPPMRGASLDEQYS. The CDR3 bases are TGCAGTGCTAGTCCTCCAATGCGGGGGGCTTCCTTGGACGAGCAGTACTCC.

This sequence joins TRBV10-3 and TRBJ1-6, with D unclear. CDR1 ENHRY and CDR2 SYGVKD come from the germline V gene. The CDR3 contains 13 residues. The V gene lost 4 bases and the J gene lost 7 bases, with 8 bases spanning the gap. As DNA, the CDR3 is TGTGCCATCAGTGCTGGCGGGAATTCACCCCTCCACTTT. It translates to CAISAGGNSPLHF.

This chain's CDR3 is CASSRTGLVTYEQYF. The CDR3 DNA follows: TGTGCCAGTAGTAGGACGGGACTTGTTACCTACGAGCAGTACTTC. The chain combines TRBV19 with TRBJ2-7; a weak D match, TRBD2 (6 bases). The V and J ends lost 4 bases and 2 bases respectively, with 15 bases between them. The length of the CDR3 is 15 residues. Looked up from germline, CDR1 is LNHDA and CDR2 is SQIVND (reference sequence). The full variable domain, rest sourced from reference TRBV19 and TRBJ2-7, is DGGITQSPKYLFRKEGQNVTLSCEQNLNHDAMYWYRQDPGQGLRLIYYSQIVNDFQKGDIAEGYSVSREKKESFPLTVTSAQKNPTAFYLCASSRTGLVTYEQYFGPGTRLTVT.

The chain has TRBV3-1 (or the pseudogene TRBV3-2) and TRBJ2-7; 10 nucleotides align to TRBD2. V lost 4 bases, J lost 2 bases, and 8 bases stayed unmatched. There are 16 residues in the CDR3. Germline loops: CDR1 LGHDT, CDR2 YNNKEL (reference sequence). The CDR3 DNA reads as TGTGCCAGCAGCCTAGACTTAGGACTAGCGGCCTACGAGCAGTACTTC. Translation gives CASSLDLGLAAYEQYF.

This chain connects TRBV25-1 to TRBJ2-5, with 13 bases aligning to TRBD2. V lost 4 bases to trimming and J lost 4 bases; unmatched junction nucleotides: 6. The CDR3 has 16 amino acids. Germline-derived CDR1 and CDR2 are MGHDK and SYGVNS. This CDR3 is CASSGTSGGPGETQYF. CDR3 sequence (DNA): TGTGCCAGCAGTGGGACTAGCGGGGGCCCGGGAGAGACCCAGTACTTC.